Listed below are T cell receptor beta chains from one sample, sequenced in a study of blood T cell repertoires in COVID-19. Here immunoSEQ multiplex PCR was the method, and the copy in TCRdb shows in-frame clones only, minus some. The table shows around 190,000 clones, with 80% to 90% occurring only once. Sequencing was carried out using peripheral blood. The origin of the receptors is a man aged 18 to 35 who had recovered from COVID-19. Both conserved end residues are part of each CDR3.

15,TRBV5-1,CASSPGTSGTYEQYF
15,TRBV10-3,CAISGTGTGTGELFF
13,TRBV7-9,CASSSETVSGYTF
13,TRBV19,CASRTVSGNTIYF
15,TRBV2,CASSESDIRSYEQYF
14,TRBV6-1,CASLGPKMNTEAFF
16,TRBV2,CASSDERALAKNIQYF
13,TRBV5-1,CASSTTRSYEQYF
13,TRBV2,CASRGTGNQPQHF
14,TRBV6-2/TRBV6-3,CASSYPTQGIRAFF
15,TRBV4-3,CASSHDTSTNEKLFF
17,TRBV3-1/TRBV3-2,CASSHRGLAGVQNEQFF
13,TRBV28,CASSSQGSYEQYF
15,TRBV7-2,CASKPLAGGGETQYF
15,TRBV9,CASSVGASGGDTQYF
17,TRBV20-1,CSASRQGAIISNQPQHF
17,TRBV9,CASSVSSKTVSYNEQFF
15,TRBV3-1/TRBV3-2,CASSQAAQSGYGYTF
13,TRBV9,CASSEQGWGIQYF
15,TRBV18,CASSQNGDSQETQYF
14,TRBV5-1,CASSRLAGEGEQYF
12,TRBV11-2,CASSFGGYQAFF
15,TRBV4-3,CASSPDIRGNQPQHF
14,TRBV6-1,CASSEWLAKNIQYF
15,TRBV9,CASSPSSVAYNEQFF
15,TRBV5-1,CASSFGNQGITEAFF
13,TRBV11-2,CASSPSGSWGYTF
18,TRBV28,CASRSYLDGLAGGRGEFF
14,TRBV20-1,CSASAGTSGVEQFF
15,TRBV18,CASSPRSSGGDEQFF
14,TRBV6-5,CASISPGSAEKLFF
13,TRBV24-1,CATSGPEGNEQFF
14,TRBV19,CASSAGIVNYGYTF
11,TRBV20-1,CSALGRDWRYF
14,TRBV3-1/TRBV3-2,CASSQDGGYQPQHF